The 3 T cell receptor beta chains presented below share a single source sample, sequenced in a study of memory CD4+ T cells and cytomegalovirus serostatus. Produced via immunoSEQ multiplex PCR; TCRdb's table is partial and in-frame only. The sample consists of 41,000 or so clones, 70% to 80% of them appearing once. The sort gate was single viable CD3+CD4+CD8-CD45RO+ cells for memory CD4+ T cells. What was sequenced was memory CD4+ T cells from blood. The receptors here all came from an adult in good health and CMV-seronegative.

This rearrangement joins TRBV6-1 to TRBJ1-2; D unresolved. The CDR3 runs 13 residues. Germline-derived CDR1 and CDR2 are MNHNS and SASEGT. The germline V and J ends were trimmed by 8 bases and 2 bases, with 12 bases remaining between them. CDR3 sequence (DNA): TGTGCCAGCCATGGGGTCTACAACTATGGCTACACCTTC. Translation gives CASHGVYNYGYTF.

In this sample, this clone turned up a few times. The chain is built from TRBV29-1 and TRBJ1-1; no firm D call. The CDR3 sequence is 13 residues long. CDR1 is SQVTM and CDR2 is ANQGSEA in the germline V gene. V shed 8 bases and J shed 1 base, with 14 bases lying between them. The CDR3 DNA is TGCAGCACGTCGGAACAGCGGAACACTGAAGCTTTCTTT. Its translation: CSTSEQRNTEAFF.

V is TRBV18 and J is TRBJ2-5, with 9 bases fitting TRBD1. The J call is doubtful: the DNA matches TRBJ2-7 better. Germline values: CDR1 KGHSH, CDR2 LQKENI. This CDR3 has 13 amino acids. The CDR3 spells CASSPRDRVEQYF. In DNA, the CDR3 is TGTGCCAGCTCACCGCGGGACAGGGTCGAGCAGTACTTC.